What follows is one T cell receptor (beta chain) and its context. Its specificity is not known. Each of the patients experienced relapse following autologous stem cell transplantation, and their brentuximab vedotin exposure differed. The data belong to a study of PD-1 blockade in classical Hodgkin lymphoma. Study results and limitations: Reports indicated that newly diagnosed patients had lower baseline TCR diversity than healthy donors did.

Deletions cut 5 bases from V and 7 bases from J, with 18 bases between. Germline lookup yields CDR1 SGHAT and CDR2 FQNNGV. This CDR3 has 14 amino acids. The table came from immunoSEQ multiplex PCR; TCRdb's copy has only in-frame clones and leaves some out. The sample contains about 100,000 clones, approximately 80% of which appear only once. The rearrangement uses TRBV11-2 and TRBJ2-7; D gene unclear. The clonotype was recovered from a human donor with classical Hodgkin lymphoma. This specimen consisted of peripheral blood mononuclear cells (PBMCs), obtained at baseline. The CDR3 DNA reads TGTGCCAGCAGCGTCGGATGGGCAATCAAGGAGCAGTACTTC. Translated, it gives CASSVGWAIKEQYF.